These 11 T cell receptor beta chains came from one sample sequenced in a study of radiation and T cells in renal cell carcinoma. Time point given: blood 2 weeks post-SBRT. Indicated treatment: 15 Gy SBRT to primary tumor, nephrectomy 4 weeks later. Here immunoSEQ multiplex PCR was the method, and the copy in TCRdb shows in-frame clones only, minus some. The sample consists of about 120,000 clones, around four fifths of them appearing once. Sequenced material: blood, taken from a patient whose treatment included radiotherapy and nephrectomy. The receptors come from a woman aged 60-75 years with renal cell carcinoma.

This chain connects TRBV6-6 to TRBJ1-3, with 9 bases matching TRBD1. CDR1 is MNHNY and CDR2 is SVGAGI in the germline V gene (reference sequence). Trimming removed 10 bases from V and 2 bases from J; junction bases left unmatched: 3. The CDR3 length is 13 residues. CDR3 amino acids: CATRQGAGNTIYF. In DNA form, the CDR3 reads TGTGCCACACGACAGGGGGCTGGAAACACCATATATTTT.

The chain carries TRBV6-5 and TRBJ1-2, with 10 bases that match TRBD1. With 7 bases clipped from V and 0 bases from J, the junction kept 5 bases outside the gene matches. The length of the CDR3 is 15 residues. Germline CDR1 MNHEY, CDR2 SVGAGI. The CDR3 loop is CASNRQGAANYGYTF. The CDR3 DNA sequence: TGTGCCAGCAATCGACAGGGGGCAGCTAACTATGGCTACACCTTC.

A single count supports this clone. The V call is TRBV19, the J call TRBJ1-1; D is perhaps TRBD1 (5 bases). The CDR3 runs to 16 residues. Trimming took off 6 bases at V and 2 bases at J, with 19 bases between the two ends. CDR1 and CDR2 from the germline V gene are LNHDA and SQIVND (reference sequence). The CDR3 sequence: CASRTPARGGNTEAFF. Here the CDR3 DNA reads TGTGCCAGTAGAACCCCGGCGCGGGGCGGAAACACTGAAGCTTTCTTT. The full variable domain, completed using reference TRBV19 and TRBJ1-1, is DGGITQSPKYLFRKEGQNVTLSCEQNLNHDAMYWYRQDPGQGLRLIYYSQIVNDFQKGDIAEGYSVSREKKESFPLTVTSAQKNPTAFYLCASRTPARGGNTEAFFGQGTRLTVV.

CDR3 region: CASGPPSFNEQFF. Written as DNA, the CDR3 is TGTGCCAGTGGGCCCCCTAGCTTCAATGAGCAGTTCTTC. This chain links TRBV28 with TRBJ2-1, with D perhaps matching TRBD2 (5 bases). CDR1 and CDR2 (germline): MDHEN, SYDVKM. The CDR3 consists of 13 residues. Trimming cost V 9 bases and J 6 bases, with 15 bases left between them.

The chain is built from TRBV5-1 and TRBJ1-3; a weak D match, TRBD1 (5 bases). The CDR3 contains 14 residues. The V end lost 3 bases, the J end lost 2 bases, and 9 bases lay between the germline ends. Germline V gene sequence: CDR1 SGHRS, CDR2 YFSETQ. The CDR3 coding sequence is TGCGCCAGCAGCTCGGCGGGGGCTGGAAACACCATATATTTT. Translating gives CASSSAGAGNTIYF.

This clone turned up a few times. The rearrangement links TRBV7-9 to TRBJ1-1, with 9 bases that match TRBD1. Germline values: CDR1 SEHNR, CDR2 FQNEAQ (reference sequence). This CDR3 contains 15 residues. Trimming removed 5 bases from V and 3 bases from J; junction bases left unmatched: 7. The CDR3 region is CASSRTGGADTEAFF. The CDR3 DNA is TGTGCCAGCAGCCGCACAGGGGGCGCGGACACTGAAGCTTTCTTT.

This clone appeared a few times. Other DNA sequences in the same sample also yield this CDR3. The chain has TRBV2 and TRBJ1-2; TRBD1 might be the D (6 bases). Germline loops: CDR1 SNHLY, CDR2 FYNNEI. V lost 8 bases and J 6 bases, leaving 10 bases between the germline ends. The CDR3 is 11 amino acids. The CDR3 sequence: CASGRGNGYTF. DNA for the CDR3: TGTGCCAGCGGGAGGGGGAATGGCTACACCTTC.

This chain's CDR3 is CASSYSGQGRLFF. DNA of the CDR3: TGTGCCAGCAGTTACTCGGGGCAGGGACGACTGTTTTTT. The chain has TRBV6-5 and TRBJ1-4; D might be TRBD1 (5 bases). Looked up from germline, CDR1 is MNHEY and CDR2 is SVGAGI. The CDR3 has 13 amino acids. V was clipped by 0 bases and J by 13 bases, with 12 bases between them.

V gene TRBV6-5 combines with J gene TRBJ1-4, with D maybe TRBD1 (5 bases). Looked up from germline, CDR1 is MNHEY and CDR2 is SVGAGI. This CDR3 contains 14 residues. The V end was cut by 2 bases, the J end by 8 bases, with 12 bases between. DNA of the CDR3: TGTGCCAGCAGTTACGGGGGTTCTACGGAAAAACTGTTTTTT. This translates into CASSYGGSTEKLFF.

V usage is TRBV6-6 and J usage is TRBJ2-5; TRBD1 matches at 8 bases. CDR1 is MNHNY and CDR2 is SVGAGI in the germline V gene (reference sequence). V shed 0 bases, J shed 1 base, and the junction held 4 bases outside the gene matches. The CDR3 consists of 16 residues. CDR3 coding DNA: TGTGCCAGCAGTTACTCGACCGGACAGGGCCAAGAGACCCAGTACTTC. Translating it yields CASSYSTGQGQETQYF.

The rearrangement joins TRBV4-3 to TRBJ2-2; 11 nucleotides agree with TRBD2. J lost 1 base, V lost 0 bases, and 7 bases had no gene match. Per germline, CDR1 LGHNA and CDR2 YSLEER. CDR3 size: 19 residues. CDR3 sequence (DNA): TGCGCCAGCAGCCAAGATCGGCTAGCGGGAGGATTGAACACCGGGGAGCTGTTTTTT. It specifies CASSQDRLAGGLNTGELFF.